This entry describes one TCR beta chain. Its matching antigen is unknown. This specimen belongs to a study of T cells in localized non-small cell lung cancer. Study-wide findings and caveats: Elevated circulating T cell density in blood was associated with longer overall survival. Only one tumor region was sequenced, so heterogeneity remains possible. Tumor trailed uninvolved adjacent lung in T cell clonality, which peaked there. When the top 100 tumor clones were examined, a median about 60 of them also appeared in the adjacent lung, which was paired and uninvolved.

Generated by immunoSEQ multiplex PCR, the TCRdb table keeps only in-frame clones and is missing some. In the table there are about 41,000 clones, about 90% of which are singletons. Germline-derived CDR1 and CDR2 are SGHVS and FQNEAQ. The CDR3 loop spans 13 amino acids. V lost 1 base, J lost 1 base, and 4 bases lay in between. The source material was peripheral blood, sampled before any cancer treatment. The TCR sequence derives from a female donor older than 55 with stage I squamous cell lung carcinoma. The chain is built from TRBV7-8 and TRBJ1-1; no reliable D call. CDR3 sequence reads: CASSLGKNTEAFF. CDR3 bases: TGTGCCAGCAGCTTAGGAAAGAACACTGAAGCTTTCTTT. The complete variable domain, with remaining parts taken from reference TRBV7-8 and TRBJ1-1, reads GAGVSQSPRYKVAKRGQDVALRCDPISGHVSLFWYQQALGQGPEFLTYFQNEAQLDKSGLPSDRFFAERPEGSVSTLKIQRTQQEDSAVYLCASSLGKNTEAFFGQGTRLTVV.